The clone carrying this T cell receptor beta chain was detected many times. Its matching antigen is unknown. Germline CDR1 SGHTA, CDR2 FQGNSA. This CDR3 is built from 13 residues. Between the trimmed V and J ends, which lost 1 base and 3 bases, there was a span of 7 bases. TCRdb re-called the reads with MiXCR, one entry per CDR3 protein. The sample lists about half a million distinct CDR3 sequences, approximately 46% occurring once. The data were taken from a study of T cell repertoires in cytomegalovirus infection. Across the whole study: In the study, CMV epitopes included recently identified HLA-C-restricted and well-studied HLA-B-restricted ones. CMV infection plus the matching HLA type was flagged by public TCR beta signatures.

General study findings and limits: The study found HLA-C-restricted CMV-specific TCR beta clonotypes dominating the ex vivo response.

The sequences come from cultured PBMCs, collected from culture after CMV antigen stimulation. J is TRBJ2-7 and V is TRBV7-2, with D possibly being TRBD1 (5 bases). This sequence originates from a human donor in good health (CMV status not recorded). Some clones in this sample may be carry-over from other donors' samples. CDR3 loop: CASSLGRDYEQYF. CDR3 coding DNA: TGTGCCAGCAGCTTAGGCAGGGACTACGAGCAGTACTTC.